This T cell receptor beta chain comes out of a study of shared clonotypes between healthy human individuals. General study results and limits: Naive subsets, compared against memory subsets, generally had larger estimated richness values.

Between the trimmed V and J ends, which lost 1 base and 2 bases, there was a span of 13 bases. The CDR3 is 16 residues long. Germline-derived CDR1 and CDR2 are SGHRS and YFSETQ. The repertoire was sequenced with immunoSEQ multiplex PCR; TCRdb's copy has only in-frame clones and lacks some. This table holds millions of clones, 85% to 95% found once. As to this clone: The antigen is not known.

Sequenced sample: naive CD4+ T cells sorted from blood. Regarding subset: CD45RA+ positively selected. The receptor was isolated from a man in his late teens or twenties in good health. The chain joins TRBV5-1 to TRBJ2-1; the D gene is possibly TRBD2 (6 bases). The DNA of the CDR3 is TGCGCCAGCAGCTTGAACGGCGGGGTCACCTACAATGAGCAGTTCTTC. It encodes CASSLNGGVTYNEQFF.